The 5 T cell receptor beta chains below come from one sample, sequenced in a study of blood T cells in healthy people across ages. Next came a second PCR, run for about 6 to 12 cycles, which used a sample-barcoded 5' primer along with a J-beta primer mix. In TCRdb, the 5' RACE reads were re-called with MiXCR into one record per CDR3 protein. The repertoire holds about 800,000 distinct CDR3 sequences, with roughly 25% as singletons. The same data also contributed to another study, on T cells of mothers and their children.

The sample was blood. These receptors all stem from a boy between 5 and 17 years old in good health.

The chain combines TRBV4-1 with TRBJ2-5, with D perhaps TRBD1 or TRBD2 (6 bases each). The J call may be faulty, since TRBJ2-1 better matches the DNA end. The CDR3 runs to 16 residues. Germline-derived CDR1 and CDR2 are MGHRA and YSYEKL. CDR3 amino acids: CASSQGPSLGGDEQFF. CDR3 sequence (DNA): TGCGCCAGCAGCCAAGGTCCCAGCCTGGGGGGCGATGAGCAGTTCTTC.

This chain joins TRBV20-1 and TRBJ1-5, with no clear D. The CDR3 runs 15 residues. Trimming took off 2 bases at V and 2 bases at J, with 13 bases between the two ends. CDR1 is DFQATT, CDR2 SNEGSKA, per germline (reference sequence). The CDR3: CSARMGGYGNQPQHF. The CDR3 region has the DNA TGCAGTGCTAGAATGGGAGGCTATGGCAATCAGCCCCAGCATTTT.

The CDR3 sequence is CASSPAGGDNEQFF. In DNA, the CDR3 is TGTGCCAGCAGCCCAGCGGGGGGGGACAATGAGCAGTTCTTC. The rearrangement joins TRBV3-1 to TRBJ2-1; 10 nucleotides agree with TRBD2. Trimming at V came to 4 bases and at J to 5 bases, leaving 2 bases not matched to a gene. The CDR3 totals 14 residues. Per germline, CDR1 LGHDT and CDR2 YNNKEL (reference sequence).

The rearrangement uses TRBV6-5 and TRBJ2-5, with TRBD2 matching 7 bases. Germline loops: CDR1 MNHEY, CDR2 SVGAGI. The CDR3 is 11 residues long. J lost 9 bases, V lost 2 bases, and 0 bases had no gene match. The CDR3: CASSYREAQYF. The CDR3 coding sequence is TGTGCCAGCAGTTACCGGGAGGCCCAGTACTTC.

This clonotype was detected a few times. The V and J genes are TRBV12-3 or TRBV12-4 and TRBJ1-1; tentatively, D is TRBD1 (5 bases). The CDR3 runs 14 residues. Trimming removed 2 bases at V and 4 bases at J, with 11 bases between. The CDR3 here is CASSLRGKSTEAFF. The CDR3 DNA sequence: TGTGCCAGCAGTTTAAGGGGAAAGAGCACTGAAGCTTTCTTT.